The clone carrying this TCR beta chain has a handful of counts. This entry comes from a study of metastatic and nonmetastatic thyroid tumors. TCRdb re-clonotyped the PCR reads via MiXCR. The table includes around 17,000 clones, approximately 31% detected once. Treatment of any kind had been given to no patient before thyroid surgery. The CDR3 spans 16 residues. Per germline, CDR1 KGHDR and CDR2 SFDVKD. The V end was cut by 3 bases, the J end by 4 bases, with 17 bases between. This chain uses TRBV24-1 with TRBJ1-2; D may be TRBD1 (5 bases). The origin of this receptor is a male donor with papillary thyroid cancer or a benign thyroid nodule (not recorded which). Some clones in this sample may be carry-over from other donors' samples. The sample consisted of tumor tissue. The CDR3 here is CATSDPQGGGIYGYTF. CDR3 coding DNA: TGTGCCACCAGTGATCCCCAGGGAGGTGGCATCTATGGCTACACCTTC.